These 3 T cell receptor beta chains were sequenced from one sample in a study of T-cell memory formation after mild COVID-19. TCRdb reprocessed the 5' RACE reads with MiXCR, giving one entry per CDR3 protein. The data show roughly 620,000 distinct CDR3 sequences, roughly 18% seen once. The sequenced material came from PBMCs or a T cell subset sorted from them (not recorded which). The receptors stem from an adult woman who had mild COVID-19 (a few samples of this study predate the infection). Cell type and time point are not known.

In this sample, this clonotype turned up a few times. J is TRBJ1-2 and V is TRBV5-1, with D perhaps TRBD1 (5 bases). With 0 bases removed from V and 5 bases from J, the gap between germline ends came to 14 bases. The V gene's germline CDR1 is SGHRS and CDR2 YFSETQ. CDR3 length: 15 residues. The CDR3 sequence is CASSLALGLQYGYTF. In DNA form, the CDR3 reads TGCGCCAGCAGCTTGGCACTGGGACTACAGTATGGCTACACCTTC.

This clonotype was counted only a few times. CDR3 region: CATSRDRRYGGTGDEQFF. The CDR3, as DNA: TGTGCCACCAGCAGAGATCGGCGATACGGGGGTACGGGAGATGAGCAGTTCTTC. The chain joins TRBV15 to TRBJ2-1; TRBD2 might be the D (6 bases). The CDR3 has 18 amino acids. Between the trimmed V and J ends, which lost 0 bases and 8 bases, there was a span of 23 bases. From germline, CDR1 is LNHNV and CDR2 YYDKDF (reference sequence).

This clonotype was recorded a few times. The chain joins TRBV20-1 to TRBJ1-5; D may be TRBD1 (5 bases). The CDR3 covers 14 residues. V was cut by 2 bases and J by 2 bases, with 10 bases left in between. Germline V gene sequence: CDR1 DFQATT, CDR2 SNEGSKA (reference sequence). CDR3: CSARRRRGNQPQHF. The DNA of the CDR3 is TGCAGTGCTAGACGTCGCAGGGGCAATCAGCCCCAGCATTTT.